This T cell receptor (beta chain) was captured in a study of PD-1 blockade in classical Hodgkin lymphoma. Clones were sequenced by immunoSEQ multiplex PCR, and TCRdb holds only the in-frame ones, with some missing. The repertoire consists of 85,000 to 90,000 clones, with about nine tenths occurring once and the leading ten covering around 3%. The time point was: cycle 4 day 1 (C4D1), after 5 to 7 weeks of nivolumab. Exposure to brentuximab vedotin varied, and each patient had relapsed following autologous stem cell transplantation. Best response was recorded as complete response, partial response or progressive disease. This CDR3 spans 15 amino acids. CDR1 is MDHEN, CDR2 SYDVKM, per germline. The V and J ends lost 4 bases and 5 bases respectively, with 15 bases between them.

The sequence was obtained from a human donor with classical Hodgkin lymphoma. Sequenced here: peripheral blood mononuclear cells (PBMCs), sampled before the fourth cycle of nivolumab. The chain uses TRBV28 and TRBJ1-5, with D tentatively TRBD1 (6 bases). The CDR3: CASSSPDSRDQPQHF. The CDR3 DNA reads TGTGCCAGCAGTTCCCCGGACAGCAGAGATCAGCCCCAGCATTTT.